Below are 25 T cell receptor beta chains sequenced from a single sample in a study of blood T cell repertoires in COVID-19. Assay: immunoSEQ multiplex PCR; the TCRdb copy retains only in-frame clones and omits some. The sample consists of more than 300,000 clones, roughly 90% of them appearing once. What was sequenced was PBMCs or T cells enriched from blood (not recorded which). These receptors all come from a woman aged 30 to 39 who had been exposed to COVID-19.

The CDR3 DNA is TGTGCCAGCAGTTACTCGTTCCTAGCAGCAGATACGCAGTATTTT. Translation: CASSYSFLAADTQYF. V usage is TRBV6-5 and J usage is TRBJ2-3; weak D call: TRBD2 (5 bases). Germline values: CDR1 MNHEY, CDR2 SVGAGI. With 0 bases removed from V and 4 bases from J, the gap between germline ends came to 11 bases. The CDR3 covers 15 residues.

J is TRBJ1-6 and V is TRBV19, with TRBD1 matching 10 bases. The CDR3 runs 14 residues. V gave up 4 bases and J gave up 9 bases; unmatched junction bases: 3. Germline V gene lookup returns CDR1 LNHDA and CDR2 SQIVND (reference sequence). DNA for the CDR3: TGTGCCAGTAGTACCGGGACAGGGGTTTCACCCCTCCACTTT. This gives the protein CASSTGTGVSPLHF.

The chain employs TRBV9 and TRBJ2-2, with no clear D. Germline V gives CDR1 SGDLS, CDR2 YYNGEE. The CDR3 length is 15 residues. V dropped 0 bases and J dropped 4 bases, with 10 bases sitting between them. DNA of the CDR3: TGTGCCAGCAGCGTAGATTTGGCTAGCACCGGGGAGCTGTTTTTT. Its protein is CASSVDLASTGELFF.

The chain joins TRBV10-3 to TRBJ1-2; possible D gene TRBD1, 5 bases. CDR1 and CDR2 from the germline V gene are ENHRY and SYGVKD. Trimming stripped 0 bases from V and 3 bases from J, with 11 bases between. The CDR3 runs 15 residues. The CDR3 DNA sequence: TGTGCCATCAGTGAGTCTCACAGGCCCGACTATGGCTACACCTTC. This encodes CAISESHRPDYGYTF.

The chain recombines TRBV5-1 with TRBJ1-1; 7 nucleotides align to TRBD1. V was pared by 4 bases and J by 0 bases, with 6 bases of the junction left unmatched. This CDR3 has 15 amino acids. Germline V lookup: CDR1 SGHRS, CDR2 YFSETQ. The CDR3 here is CASSPWDRLNTEAFF. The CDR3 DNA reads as TGCGCCAGCAGCCCATGGGACAGACTGAACACTGAAGCTTTCTTT.

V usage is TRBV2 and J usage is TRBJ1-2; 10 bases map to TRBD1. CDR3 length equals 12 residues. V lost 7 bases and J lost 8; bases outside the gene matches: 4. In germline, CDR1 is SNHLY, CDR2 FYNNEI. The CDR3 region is CASNDRGRGYTF. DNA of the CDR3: TGTGCCAGCAACGACAGGGGGCGAGGCTACACCTTC.

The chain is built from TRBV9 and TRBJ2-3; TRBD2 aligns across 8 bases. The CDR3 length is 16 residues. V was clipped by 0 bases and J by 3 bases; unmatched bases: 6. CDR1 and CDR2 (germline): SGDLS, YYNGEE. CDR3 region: CASSVVAGGLTDTQYF. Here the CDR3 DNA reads TGTGCCAGCAGCGTAGTGGCGGGGGGCCTTACAGATACGCAGTATTTT.

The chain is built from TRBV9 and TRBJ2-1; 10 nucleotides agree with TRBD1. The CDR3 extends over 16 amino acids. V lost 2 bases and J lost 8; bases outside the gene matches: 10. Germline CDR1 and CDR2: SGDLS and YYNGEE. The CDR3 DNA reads TGTGCCAGCAGCGTCGGTCCCGGGACAGGGGACGATGAGCAGTTCTTC. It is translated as CASSVGPGTGDDEQFF.

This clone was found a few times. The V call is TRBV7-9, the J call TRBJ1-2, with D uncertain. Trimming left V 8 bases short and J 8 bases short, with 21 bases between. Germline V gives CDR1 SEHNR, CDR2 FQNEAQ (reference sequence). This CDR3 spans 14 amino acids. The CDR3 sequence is CASAEAGSPKGYTF. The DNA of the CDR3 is TGTGCCAGCGCCGAGGCGGGGTCCCCTAAAGGCTACACCTTC.

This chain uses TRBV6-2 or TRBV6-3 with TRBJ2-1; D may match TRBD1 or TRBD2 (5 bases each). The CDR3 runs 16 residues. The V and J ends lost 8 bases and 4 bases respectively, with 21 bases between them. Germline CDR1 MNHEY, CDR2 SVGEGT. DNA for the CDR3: TGTGCCAGCCGCCGGGGCGCTAACTCCTTTTACAATGAGCAGTTCTTC. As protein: CASRRGANSFYNEQFF.

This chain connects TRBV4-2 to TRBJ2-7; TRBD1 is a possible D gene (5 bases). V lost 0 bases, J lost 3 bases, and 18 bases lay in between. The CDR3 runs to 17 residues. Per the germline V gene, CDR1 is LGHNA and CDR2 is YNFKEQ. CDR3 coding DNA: TGTGCCAGCAGCCAAGAAGGGAATACGGCAGGGCTCTACGAGCAGTACTTC. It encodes CASSQEGNTAGLYEQYF.

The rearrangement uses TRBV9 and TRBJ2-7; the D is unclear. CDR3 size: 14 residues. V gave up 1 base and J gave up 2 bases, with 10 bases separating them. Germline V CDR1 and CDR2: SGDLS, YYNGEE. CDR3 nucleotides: TGTGCCAGCAGCGTATACGCGGAGACCTACGAGCAGTACTTC. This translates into CASSVYAETYEQYF.

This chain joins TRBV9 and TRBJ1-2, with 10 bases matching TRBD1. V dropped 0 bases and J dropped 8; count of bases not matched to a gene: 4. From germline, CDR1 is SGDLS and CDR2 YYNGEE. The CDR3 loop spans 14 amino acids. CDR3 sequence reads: CASSVGTGGMGYTF. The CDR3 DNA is TGTGCCAGCAGCGTAGGGACAGGGGGAATGGGCTACACCTTC.

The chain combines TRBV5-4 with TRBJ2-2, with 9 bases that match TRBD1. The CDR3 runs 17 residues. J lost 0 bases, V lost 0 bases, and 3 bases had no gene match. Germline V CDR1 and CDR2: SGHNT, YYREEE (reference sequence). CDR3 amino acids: CASSLAGQGTNTGELFF. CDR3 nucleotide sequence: TGTGCCAGCAGCTTGGCTGGACAGGGGACGAACACCGGGGAGCTGTTTTTT.

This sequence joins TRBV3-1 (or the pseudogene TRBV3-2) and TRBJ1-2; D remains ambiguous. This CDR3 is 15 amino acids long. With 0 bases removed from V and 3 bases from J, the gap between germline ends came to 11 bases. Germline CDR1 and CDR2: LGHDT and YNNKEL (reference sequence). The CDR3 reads CASSQDIAGYYGYTF. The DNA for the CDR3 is TGTGCCAGCAGCCAAGATATCGCGGGTTACTATGGCTACACCTTC.

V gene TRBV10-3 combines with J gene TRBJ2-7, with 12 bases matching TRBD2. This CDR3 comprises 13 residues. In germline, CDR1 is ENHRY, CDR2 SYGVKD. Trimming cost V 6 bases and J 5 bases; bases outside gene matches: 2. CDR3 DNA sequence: TGTGCCATCAGCCGGACTAGCGGGGACGAGCAGTACTTC. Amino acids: CAISRTSGDEQYF.

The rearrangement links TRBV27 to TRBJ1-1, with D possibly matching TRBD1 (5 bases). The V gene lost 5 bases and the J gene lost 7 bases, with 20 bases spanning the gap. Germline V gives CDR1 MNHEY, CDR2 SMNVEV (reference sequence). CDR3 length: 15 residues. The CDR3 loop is CASSAGRRAGDEAFF. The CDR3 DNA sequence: TGTGCCAGCAGTGCGGGCCGAAGGGCGGGGGATGAAGCTTTCTTT.

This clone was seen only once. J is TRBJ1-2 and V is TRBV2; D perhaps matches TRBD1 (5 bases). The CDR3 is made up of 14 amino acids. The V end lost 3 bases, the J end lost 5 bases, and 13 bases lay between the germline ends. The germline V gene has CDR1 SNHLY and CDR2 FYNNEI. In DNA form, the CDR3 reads TGTGCCAGCAGTGAGACAGAGCCACTTTATGGCTACACCTTC. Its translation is CASSETEPLYGYTF.

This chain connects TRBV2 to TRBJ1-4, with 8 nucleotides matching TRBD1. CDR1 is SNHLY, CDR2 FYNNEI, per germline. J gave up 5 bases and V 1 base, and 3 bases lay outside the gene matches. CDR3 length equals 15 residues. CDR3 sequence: CASSEDGTGNEKLFF. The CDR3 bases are TGTGCCAGCAGTGAAGACGGGACAGGCAATGAAAAACTGTTTTTT.

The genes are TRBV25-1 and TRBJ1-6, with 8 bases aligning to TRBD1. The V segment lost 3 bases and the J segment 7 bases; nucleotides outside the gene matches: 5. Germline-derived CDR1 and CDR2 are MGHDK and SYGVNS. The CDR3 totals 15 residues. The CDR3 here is CASSEAGGRNSPLHF. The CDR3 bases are TGTGCCAGCAGTGAGGCAGGGGGCAGGAATTCACCCCTCCACTTT.

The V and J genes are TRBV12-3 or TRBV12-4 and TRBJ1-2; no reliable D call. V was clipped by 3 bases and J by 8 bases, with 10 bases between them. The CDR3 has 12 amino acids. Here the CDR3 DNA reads TGTGCCAGCAGTTTGCGGCAGCGGGGCTACACCTTC. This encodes CASSLRQRGYTF.

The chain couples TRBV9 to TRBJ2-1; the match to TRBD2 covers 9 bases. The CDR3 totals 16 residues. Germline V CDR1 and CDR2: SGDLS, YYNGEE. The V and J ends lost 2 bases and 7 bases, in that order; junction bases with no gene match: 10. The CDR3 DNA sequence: TGTGCCAGCAGCGTGCGGGGCGGGGGGGCCTCGAATGAGCAGTTCTTC. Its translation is CASSVRGGGASNEQFF. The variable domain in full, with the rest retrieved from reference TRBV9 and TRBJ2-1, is DSGVTQTPKHLITATGQRVTLRCSPRSGDLSVYWYQQSLDQGLQFLIQYYNGEERAKGNILERFSAQQFPDLHSELNLSSLELGDSALYFCASSVRGGGASNEQFFGPGTRLTVL.

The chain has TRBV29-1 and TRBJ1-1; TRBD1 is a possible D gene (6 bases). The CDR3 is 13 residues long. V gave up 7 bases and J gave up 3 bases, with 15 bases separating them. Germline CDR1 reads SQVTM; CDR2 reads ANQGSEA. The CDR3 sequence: CSGTLGHYTEAFF. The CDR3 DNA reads TGCAGCGGGACCCTGGGACATTACACTGAAGCTTTCTTT.

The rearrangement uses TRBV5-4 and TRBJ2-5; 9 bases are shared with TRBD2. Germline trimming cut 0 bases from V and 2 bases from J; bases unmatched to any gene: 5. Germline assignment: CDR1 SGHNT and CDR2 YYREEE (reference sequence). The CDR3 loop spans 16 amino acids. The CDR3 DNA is TGTGCCAGCAGCTTGGGGCGGGGGGGTTATCAAGAGACCCAGTACTTC. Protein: CASSLGRGGYQETQYF. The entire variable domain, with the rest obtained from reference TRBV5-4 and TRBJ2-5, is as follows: ETGVTQSPTHLIKTRGQQVTLRCSSQSGHNTVSWYQQALGQGPQFIFQYYREEENGRGNFPPRFSGLQFPNYSSELNVNALELDDSALYLCASSLGRGGYQETQYFGPGTRLLVL.

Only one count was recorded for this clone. The CDR3 is CASSSGGNTDTQYF. The DNA for the CDR3 is TGTGCCAGCAGTAGCGGGGGGAACACAGATACGCAGTATTTT. J is TRBJ2-3 and V is TRBV6-5; 9 bases are a match to TRBD2. CDR3 length: 14 residues. V lost 5 bases to trimming and J lost 2 bases; unmatched junction nucleotides: 2. CDR1 and CDR2 (germline): MNHEY, SVGAGI.